A single sample is the source of the 13 T cell receptor beta chains below, sequenced in a study of shared clonotypes between healthy human individuals. Clones were read by immunoSEQ multiplex PCR, and TCRdb kept only the in-frame ones, dropping some. The sample consists of approximately 2,300,000 clones, around 90% of them appearing once. Sequencing was carried out using naive CD4+ T cells from PBMCs. Subset described: CD45RA+ positively selected. Source of these receptors: a man between 18 and 35 years old in good health. Some clones in this sample may be carry-over from other donors' samples.

The chain carries TRBV27 and TRBJ2-2; tentative D call: TRBD2 (6 bases). The V and J ends lost 6 bases and 5 bases respectively, with 13 bases between them. The V gene's germline CDR1 is MNHEY and CDR2 SMNVEV (reference sequence). The CDR3 consists of 14 residues. The CDR3 sequence: CASRILAGTGELFF. The DNA of the CDR3 is TGTGCCAGCAGAATCCTGGCGGGAACCGGGGAGCTGTTTTTT.

The rearrangement uses TRBV5-1 and TRBJ1-2; D remains ambiguous. The germline V and J ends were trimmed by 0 bases and 3 bases, with 12 bases remaining between them. Germline V gene sequence: CDR1 SGHRS, CDR2 YFSETQ. The CDR3 length is 15 residues. CDR3 nucleotides: TGCGCCAGCAGCTTGGTTACGGGTCGGGACTATGGCTACACCTTC. It is translated as CASSLVTGRDYGYTF.

The genes are TRBV7-9 and TRBJ2-1, with D possibly being TRBD1 (6 bases). Germline loops: CDR1 SEHNR, CDR2 FQNEAQ (reference sequence). V lost 6 bases to trimming and J lost 0 bases, with 15 bases between them. The CDR3 loop spans 16 amino acids. Here the CDR3 reads CASRDSGARSYNEQFF. The CDR3 region has the DNA TGTGCCAGCAGGGACAGCGGAGCCCGCTCCTACAATGAGCAGTTCTTC.

The V call is TRBV6-5, the J call TRBJ2-7, with 8 positions matching TRBD2. CDR1 MNHEY and CDR2 SVGAGI come from the germline V gene. This CDR3 is 15 amino acids long. V gave up 5 bases and J gave up 2 bases; unmatched junction bases: 8. Here the CDR3 DNA reads TGTGCCAGCAGTCGCGAGACTAGCGTAACCTACGAGCAGTACTTC. Translated: CASSRETSVTYEQYF.

The chain has TRBV7-9 and TRBJ2-1, with TRBD2 identical over 8 bases. The CDR3 length is 16 residues. Germline CDR1 and CDR2: SEHNR and FQNEAQ (reference sequence). Losses at the gene ends were 1 base for V and 5 bases for J; bases not matched to a gene: 7. The chain's CDR3 is CASSLGWRTSNNEQFF. The CDR3 DNA is TGTGCCAGCAGCTTAGGGTGGAGGACTAGCAACAATGAGCAGTTCTTC.

The chain combines TRBV2 with TRBJ1-1, with D possibly matching TRBD1 (6 bases). The V end was cut by 4 bases, the J end by 1 base, with 10 bases between. The CDR3 totals 14 residues. Germline values: CDR1 SNHLY, CDR2 FYNNEI. The DNA of the CDR3 is TGTGCCAGCAGTGGCGGCAGGGGGAACACTGAAGCTTTCTTT. Translated: CASSGGRGNTEAFF.

The chain recombines TRBV18 with TRBJ2-5; possible D gene TRBD1, 6 bases. Per germline, CDR1 KGHSH and CDR2 LQKENI. V lost 1 base, J lost 0 bases, and 15 bases lay in between. This CDR3 has 17 residues. This CDR3 is CASSPRSGALYQETQYF. In DNA, the CDR3 is TGTGCCAGCTCACCACGATCAGGGGCACTGTACCAAGAGACCCAGTACTTC.

This chain links TRBV14 with TRBJ1-2; D unclear. The V gene's germline CDR1 is SGHDN and CDR2 FVKESK. This CDR3 has 14 residues. Trimming shortened V by 1 base and J by 4 bases, and 10 bases separated the two germline ends. The CDR3 DNA is TGTGCCAGCAGCCAAGTTGCCCGGGGCTATGGCTACACCTTC. Its protein product is CASSQVARGYGYTF.

V and J are TRBV2 and TRBJ2-7, with TRBD2 as a possible D gene (5 bases). The CDR3 is 15 amino acids. The germline CDR1 and CDR2 sequences are SNHLY and FYNNEI. Deletions cut 6 bases from V and 2 bases from J, with 17 bases between. CDR3 amino acids: CASSVERPMTYEQYF. In nucleotides, the CDR3 is TGTGCCAGCAGCGTTGAGCGGCCGATGACCTACGAGCAGTACTTC.

J is TRBJ1-2 and V is TRBV7-2, with D maybe TRBD1 (5 bases). In germline, CDR1 is SGHTA, CDR2 FQGNSA. V lost 5 bases, J lost 4 bases, and 20 bases lay in between. The CDR3 is 16 residues long. The CDR3 region has the DNA TGTGCCAGCAGCCGCGACGGGGCAGGCAGTCGCTATGGCTACACCTTC. As protein: CASSRDGAGSRYGYTF.

V is TRBV9 and J is TRBJ2-2; TRBD2 matches at 12 bases. From germline, CDR1 is SGDLS and CDR2 YYNGEE. This CDR3 comprises 16 residues. With V trimmed by 1 base and J by 3 bases, 1 base remained unmatched. CDR3 amino acids: CASSVRLAGDTGELFF. The CDR3 DNA follows: TGTGCCAGCAGCGTACGACTAGCGGGAGACACCGGGGAGCTGTTTTTT.

The chain joins TRBV5-4 to TRBJ1-6; D uncertain. Germline CDR1 and CDR2: SGHNT and YYREEE (reference sequence). V was cut by 5 bases and J by 7 bases, with 19 bases left in between. The CDR3 extends over 16 amino acids. This CDR3 is CASSPDGVQINSPLHF. The CDR3 region has the DNA TGTGCCAGCAGTCCCGACGGAGTACAGATAAATTCACCCCTCCACTTT.

The V call is TRBV10-3, the J call TRBJ2-7; maybe TRBD2 (5 bases). Trimming took off 6 bases at V and 10 bases at J, with 16 bases between the two ends. The CDR3 is 12 residues long. The germline V gene encodes CDR1 ENHRY and CDR2 SYGVKD. The CDR3 here is CAIRQPRESQYF. The CDR3 DNA sequence: TGTGCCATCAGACAACCCCGGGAATCACAGTACTTC.